The 22 T cell receptor beta chains listed next were all sequenced from one sample in a study of OX40 agonist ivuxolimab in advanced cancers. Clones were read by immunoSEQ multiplex PCR, and TCRdb kept only the in-frame ones, dropping some. The sample consists of over 65,000 clones, about 93% of them appearing once. The sequenced sample was CD4+ or CD8+ T cells sorted from blood, obtained in a trial of the OX40 agonist ivuxolimab. The receptor source for this set is an adult with an advanced solid tumor such as melanoma, head and neck, liver or kidney cancer.

This chain links TRBV9 with TRBJ2-3, with 11 bases matching TRBD1. After removal of 0 bases from V and 2 bases from J, the junction contained 5 bases not matched to a gene. This CDR3 spans 17 amino acids. Germline values: CDR1 SGDLS, CDR2 YYNGEE. CDR3 coding DNA: TGTGCCAGCAGCGTAGCGTCCGGACAGGGGGCCACAGATACGCAGTATTTT. Residues: CASSVASGQGATDTQYF. Based on the CDR3 plus reference TRBV9 and TRBJ2-3, the full variable domain is DSGVTQTPKHLITATGQRVTLRCSPRSGDLSVYWYQQSLDQGLQFLIQYYNGEERAKGNILERFSAQQFPDLHSELNLSSLELGDSALYFCASSVASGQGATDTQYFGPGTRLTVL.

V usage is TRBV5-1 and J usage is TRBJ1-1; a weak D match, TRBD1 (5 bases). V shed 1 base and J shed 1 base, with 8 bases lying between them. This CDR3 has 14 residues. Germline V lookup: CDR1 SGHRS, CDR2 YFSETQ. The CDR3 spells CASSLQGTNTEAFF. CDR3 nucleotide sequence: TGCGCCAGCAGCTTGCAGGGTACGAACACTGAAGCTTTCTTT.

The chain recombines TRBV10-3 with TRBJ2-3; D might be TRBD2 (5 bases). CDR3 length equals 15 residues. Germline assignment: CDR1 ENHRY and CDR2 SYGVKD. The ends were cut back, 4 bases at V and 3 bases at J, with 14 bases in the middle. CDR3 DNA: TGTGCCATCAGTGTGAACGGGATTGGGACAGATACGCAGTATTTT. Translated, it gives CAISVNGIGTDTQYF.

CDR3 bases: TGTGCCAGCACCTCAGGGGATTCCACCGGGGAGCTGTTTTTT. Protein: CASTSGDSTGELFF. This chain connects TRBV28 to TRBJ2-2, with a possible D match to TRBD1 (6 bases). The CDR3 sequence is 14 residues long. Trimming removed 7 bases at V and 4 bases at J, with 13 bases between. Germline V gene sequence: CDR1 MDHEN, CDR2 SYDVKM.

This chain uses TRBV9 with TRBJ1-2, with TRBD1 as a possible D gene (5 bases). V lost 3 bases and J lost 4, with 19 bases in between. Germline V gene data show CDR1 as SGDLS and CDR2 as YYNGEE. The CDR3 has 16 amino acids. The chain's CDR3 is CASSGGSSKNGYGYTF. The CDR3 DNA reads TGTGCCAGCAGCGGGGGGTCATCGAAGAATGGCTATGGCTACACCTTC.

This chain joins TRBV28 and TRBJ1-1, with no clear D. CDR1 is MDHEN, CDR2 SYDVKM, per germline. The length of the CDR3 is 13 residues. V gave up 8 bases and J gave up 0 bases, with 10 bases separating them. The DNA of the CDR3 is TGTGCCAGCCCCTCCCCTCTGAACACTGAAGCTTTCTTT. Its protein product is CASPSPLNTEAFF.

The genes are TRBV5-4 and TRBJ1-2; possibly TRBD1 for D (6 bases). From germline, CDR1 is SGHNT and CDR2 YYREEE (reference sequence). CDR3 size: 12 residues. V was clipped by 4 bases and J by 6 bases, with 10 bases between them. This chain's CDR3 is CASSQYRDGYTF. The CDR3 DNA reads as TGTGCCAGCAGCCAGTACAGGGATGGCTACACCTTC.

This chain links TRBV7-8 with TRBJ1-3; 8 nucleotides match TRBD1. CDR1 SGHVS and CDR2 FQNEAQ come from the germline V gene. CDR3 size: 14 residues. V trimming: 4 bases; J trimming: 3 bases; junction bases outside the gene matches: 2. CDR3 bases: TGTGCCAGCAGCTGGGACAGGATTGGAAACACCATATATTTT. Translated: CASSWDRIGNTIYF.

CDR3 sequence: CASSLLGTDTQYF. CDR3 DNA: TGTGCCAGCAGTTTACTGGGGACAGATACGCAGTATTTT. This rearrangement joins TRBV27 to TRBJ2-3, with D uncertain. The germline V and J ends were trimmed by 2 bases and 3 bases, with 6 bases remaining between them. Germline V CDR1 and CDR2: MNHEY, SMNVEV (reference sequence). The CDR3 covers 13 residues.

This chain connects TRBV29-1 to TRBJ2-5, with D uncertain. Per germline, CDR1 SQVTM and CDR2 ANQGSEA. The ends were cut back, 4 bases at V and 5 bases at J, with 14 bases in the middle. The CDR3 is 13 residues long. The CDR3: CSVGPIGRETQYF. The CDR3 DNA is TGCAGCGTTGGGCCGATTGGACGGGAGACCCAGTACTTC.

The gene calls are TRBV27 and TRBJ1-1; TRBD1 matches at 7 bases. In germline, CDR1 is MNHEY, CDR2 SMNVEV (reference sequence). Trimming took 1 base from V and 0 from J; bases not matched to a gene: 8. The CDR3 length is 17 residues. CDR3 loop: CASSLWGDSKLNTEAFF. The CDR3 nucleotides are TGTGCCAGCAGTTTATGGGGGGACAGTAAATTGAACACTGAAGCTTTCTTT.

The CDR3 reads CAISLRGNEQFF. The CDR3 bases are TGTGCCATCAGCCTTCGGGGTAATGAGCAGTTCTTC. This chain connects TRBV10-3 to TRBJ2-1, with D maybe TRBD2 (5 bases). Germline V gene data show CDR1 as ENHRY and CDR2 as SYGVKD. Deletions cut 6 bases from V and 7 bases from J, with 10 bases between. This CDR3 region has 12 residues.

The rearrangement links TRBV2 to TRBJ2-3; 11 bases align to TRBD2. CDR1 and CDR2 from the germline V gene are SNHLY and FYNNEI. With V trimmed by 5 bases and J by 6 bases, 4 bases remained unmatched. The CDR3 runs to 14 residues. The CDR3 is CASSKTSGSDTQYF. The CDR3 DNA is TGTGCCAGCAGTAAAACTAGCGGGAGTGATACGCAGTATTTT.

This chain uses TRBV9 with TRBJ2-1, with TRBD2 identical over 9 bases. V dropped 4 bases and J dropped 0; count of bases not matched to a gene: 2. CDR1 and CDR2 from the germline V gene are SGDLS and YYNGEE. CDR3 length: 15 amino acids. This CDR3 reads CASSNSGSSYNEQFF. The CDR3 nucleotides are TGTGCCAGCAGCAATAGCGGGAGCTCCTACAATGAGCAGTTCTTC.

V usage is TRBV14 and J usage is TRBJ2-7; a weak D match, TRBD2 (6 bases). The germline V gene has CDR1 SGHDN and CDR2 FVKESK. Trimming removed 4 bases from V and 5 bases from J, with 21 bases in between. The CDR3 loop spans 16 amino acids. DNA for the CDR3: TGTGCCAGCAGCCTTGATCGGGGGAACCTTTTGGACGAGCAGTACTTC. Protein sequence: CASSLDRGNLLDEQYF.

This clone was seen only once. V gene TRBV10-1 combines with J gene TRBJ1-1; the match to TRBD1 covers 9 bases. This CDR3 has 14 amino acids. Germline V gene data show CDR1 as WNHNN and CDR2 as SYGVQD (reference sequence). V was pared by 8 bases and J by 1 base, with 5 bases of the junction left unmatched. The CDR3 sequence: CASGYRGRNTEAFF. DNA for the CDR3: TGCGCCAGCGGCTACAGGGGGCGGAACACTGAAGCTTTCTTT.

This clone showed up just once. The genes are TRBV4-1 and TRBJ1-3; no clear D gene. The CDR3 length is 16 residues. Per germline, CDR1 MGHRA and CDR2 YSYEKL. The V gene lost 4 bases and the J gene lost 0 bases, with 13 bases spanning the gap. This CDR3 reads CASSLSEGFSGNTIYF. The CDR3 DNA sequence: TGCGCCAGCAGCCTCTCTGAGGGTTTCTCTGGAAACACCATATATTTT.

The genes are TRBV28 and TRBJ2-1; 11 bases align to TRBD1. The CDR3 length is 16 residues. Germline-derived CDR1 and CDR2 are MDHEN and SYDVKM. Trimming took 5 bases from V and 9 from J; bases not matched to a gene: 12. The CDR3 here is CASSPPGTGGRGEQFF. The DNA of the CDR3 is TGTGCCAGCAGTCCACCAGGGACAGGGGGTCGGGGTGAGCAGTTCTTC.

The chain combines TRBV10-3 with TRBJ2-5; D is perhaps TRBD1 (5 bases). CDR3 length: 15 residues. The germline V gene encodes CDR1 ENHRY and CDR2 SYGVKD. Trimming removed 6 bases at V and 4 bases at J, with 18 bases between. CDR3 in DNA: TGTGCCATCAGAGAAGGGGCTCCCAAAGGAGAGACCCAGTACTTC. Translating gives CAIREGAPKGETQYF.

The rearrangement joins TRBV19 to TRBJ1-5; D may be TRBD1 (5 bases). Trimming cost V 5 bases and J 2 bases, with 10 bases left between them. The CDR3 length is 14 residues. Germline V gives CDR1 LNHDA, CDR2 SQIVND (reference sequence). CDR3 bases: TGTGCCAGTAGTTCTTCGACAGGCAATCAGCCCCAGCATTTT. It encodes CASSSSTGNQPQHF.

The chain uses TRBV10-3 and TRBJ2-7; no clear D gene. The length of the CDR3 is 12 residues. Germline V gene data show CDR1 as ENHRY and CDR2 as SYGVKD. V lost 2 bases and J 3 bases, leaving 5 bases between the germline ends. The CDR3 here is CAISETDYEQYF. DNA for the CDR3: TGTGCCATCAGTGAGACGGACTACGAGCAGTACTTC.

The V and J genes are TRBV18 and TRBJ1-4; D may be TRBD1 (6 bases). CDR1 and CDR2 (germline): KGHSH, LQKENI. Trimming took 3 bases from V and 3 from J, leaving 14 bases between them. The CDR3 has 16 residues. The CDR3 loop is CASSPTQGLANEKLFF. CDR3 nucleotides: TGTGCCAGCTCACCCACGCAGGGGCTAGCTAATGAAAAACTGTTTTTT.